This entry lists 27 T cell receptor beta chains sequenced from one sample in a study of blood T cell repertoires in COVID-19. Profiled with immunoSEQ multiplex PCR; TCRdb holds only in-frame clones, not every one. The sample has about 110,000 clones, about 80% seen once. The sequenced material came from peripheral blood. The receptors shown here come from a woman in her seventies with acute or convalescent COVID-19.

The gene calls are TRBV20-1 and TRBJ2-3; weak D call: TRBD1 (7 bases). CDR1 and CDR2 (germline): DFQATT, SNEGSKA (reference sequence). This CDR3 has 16 residues. V lost 3 bases and J 1 base, leaving 17 bases between the germline ends. The CDR3, as DNA: TGCAGTGCTAGTTTCGGGGGACAGTCTGGCACAGATACGCAGTATTTT. Protein: CSASFGGQSGTDTQYF.

V and J are TRBV28 and TRBJ1-2; D possibly corresponds to TRBD1 (5 bases). V was trimmed by 6 bases and J by 5 bases, leaving 7 bases between them. The CDR3 is made up of 11 amino acids. Germline loops: CDR1 MDHEN, CDR2 SYDVKM. DNA for the CDR3: TGTGCCAGCAGGGGGACTTATGGCTACACCTTC. Its protein product is CASRGTYGYTF.

This rearrangement joins TRBV7-9 to TRBJ2-1, with 8 nucleotides matching TRBD1. Germline V gives CDR1 SEHNR, CDR2 FQNEAQ (reference sequence). V lost 4 bases to trimming and J lost 10 bases; unmatched junction nucleotides: 3. The CDR3 has 12 amino acids. CDR3 DNA sequence: TGTGCCAGCAGCTCCGGACAGGGAGAGCAGTTCTTC. Encoded protein: CASSSGQGEQFF. Drawing the rest from reference TRBV7-9 and TRBJ2-1, the complete variable domain is DTGVSQNPRHKITKRGQNVTFRCDPISEHNRLYWYRQTLGQGPEFLTYFQNEAQLEKSRLLSDRFSAERPKGSFSTLEIQRTEQGDSAMYLCASSSGQGEQFFGPGTRLTVL.

The J gene is TRBJ1-2, the V gene TRBV11-2, with 7 bases that match TRBD1. There are 16 residues in the CDR3. After removal of 5 bases from V and 0 bases from J, the junction contained 9 bases not matched to a gene. Germline loops: CDR1 SGHAT, CDR2 FQNNGV. Written as DNA, the CDR3 is TGTGCCAGCAGCATCAGACAGGGCCAGACTAACTATGGCTACACCTTC. Protein sequence: CASSIRQGQTNYGYTF. Looking up the rest from reference TRBV11-2 and TRBJ1-2 gives the full variable domain: EAGVAQSPRYKIIEKRQSVAFWCNPISGHATLYWYQQILGQGPKLLIQFQNNGVVDDSQLPKDRFSAERLKGVDSTLKIQPAKLEDSAVYLCASSIRQGQTNYGYTFGSGTRLTVV.

The chain carries TRBV2 and TRBJ1-6, with TRBD1 matching over 7 bases. The ends lost 5 bases at V and 5 bases at J; junction bases unmatched: 9. The CDR3 is made up of 16 amino acids. Germline lookup yields CDR1 SNHLY and CDR2 FYNNEI. The CDR3 reads CASSPRQGKNNSPLHF. CDR3 sequence (DNA): TGTGCCAGCAGTCCTCGACAGGGAAAGAATAATTCACCCCTCCACTTT.

This clone was detected once. The chain carries TRBV5-1 and TRBJ2-2; 7 bases fit TRBD1. The CDR3 covers 17 residues. Germline V lookup: CDR1 SGHRS, CDR2 YFSETQ. The ends lost 5 bases at V and 0 bases at J; junction bases unmatched: 10. CDR3 sequence: CASRLPGQRSNTGELFF. DNA for the CDR3: TGCGCCAGCAGACTTCCGGGACAGAGATCGAACACCGGGGAGCTGTTTTTT.

V is TRBV20-1 and J is TRBJ2-3; D is possibly TRBD1 (6 bases). Germline CDR1 reads DFQATT; CDR2 reads SNEGSKA (reference sequence). Between the trimmed V and J ends, which lost 3 bases and 2 bases, there was a span of 12 bases. The CDR3 is 14 amino acids. CDR3 loop: CSASLGAPTDTQYF. CDR3 sequence (DNA): TGCAGTGCTAGTCTGGGGGCCCCCACAGATACGCAGTATTTT.

CDR3 protein: CASSSVLRDQETQYF. The CDR3 DNA sequence: TGTGCCAGCAGTTCGGTCCTACGGGATCAAGAGACCCAGTACTTC. The chain joins TRBV27 to TRBJ2-5; D may be TRBD2 (5 bases). V was pared by 4 bases and J by 2 bases, with 14 bases between. Germline CDR1 reads MNHEY; CDR2 reads SMNVEV (reference sequence). The CDR3 runs 15 residues.

This clone was seen just once. The J gene is TRBJ1-1, the V gene TRBV28; 7 bases map to TRBD1. The germline CDR1 and CDR2 sequences are MDHEN and SYDVKM. V lost 7 bases, J lost 4 bases, and 6 bases stayed unmatched. The CDR3 is 13 amino acids. The DNA of the CDR3 is TGTGCCAGCAAGACAGGGAGGTTCACTGAAGCTTTCTTT. Translating gives CASKTGRFTEAFF.

V gene TRBV19 combines with J gene TRBJ1-5; 8 bases align to TRBD1. CDR3 length equals 15 residues. Trimming removed 3 bases from V and 6 bases from J; junction bases left unmatched: 7. Looked up from germline, CDR1 is LNHDA and CDR2 is SQIVND (reference sequence). The CDR3 here is CASSMAGQGIQPQHF. As DNA, the CDR3 is TGTGCCAGTAGTATGGCTGGACAGGGCATTCAGCCCCAGCATTTT.

This rearrangement joins TRBV24-1 to TRBJ1-2; D is unresolved. This CDR3 has 11 residues. V lost 4 bases, J lost 4 bases, and 3 bases lay in between. Germline CDR1 and CDR2: KGHDR and SFDVKD. CDR3 loop: CATSDGYGYTF. Written as DNA, the CDR3 is TGTGCCACCAGTGACGGCTATGGCTACACCTTC.

The rearrangement links TRBV15 to TRBJ2-7; a possible D gene is TRBD1 (6 bases). In germline, CDR1 is LNHNV, CDR2 YYDKDF (reference sequence). V was shortened by 0 bases and J by 10 bases, with 16 bases between the two germline ends. This CDR3 contains 14 residues. CDR3 loop: CATSRDLMAGDQYF. The CDR3 region has the DNA TGTGCCACCAGCAGAGATCTGATGGCAGGGGACCAGTACTTC.

CDR3 loop: CASSMGRGTYEQYF. CDR3 nucleotide sequence: TGTGCCAGTAGTATGGGCAGGGGGACCTACGAGCAGTACTTC. The chain employs TRBV19 and TRBJ2-7; 7 positions agree with TRBD1. The CDR3 length is 14 residues. Germline V gives CDR1 LNHDA, CDR2 SQIVND (reference sequence). The V and J ends lost 3 bases and 2 bases, in that order; junction bases with no gene match: 4.

The chain has TRBV7-9 and TRBJ2-3; weak D call: TRBD2 (5 bases). Trimming removed 10 bases from V and 0 bases from J, with 20 bases in between. The CDR3 length is 16 residues. Germline loops: CDR1 SEHNR, CDR2 FQNEAQ (reference sequence). The CDR3 spells CATQPAGGISTDTQYF. CDR3 sequence (DNA): TGTGCCACCCAGCCCGCCGGAGGAATTAGCACAGATACGCAGTATTTT.

The chain links TRBV7-8 to TRBJ1-1, with D possibly matching TRBD1 (5 bases). This CDR3 spans 19 amino acids. V was trimmed by 3 bases and J by 1 base, leaving 24 bases between them. Germline values: CDR1 SGHVS, CDR2 FQNEAQ. The CDR3 loop reads CASSLGPGGFAVRNTEAFF. In DNA form, the CDR3 reads TGTGCCAGCAGCTTGGGCCCGGGGGGATTTGCGGTCAGGAACACTGAAGCTTTCTTT.

J is TRBJ2-1 and V is TRBV7-9; D perhaps matches TRBD1 (6 bases). Germline V lookup: CDR1 SEHNR, CDR2 FQNEAQ (reference sequence). V lost 5 bases, J lost 8 bases, and 16 bases lay in between. CDR3 length: 14 residues. CDR3 region: CASSAQGPGDEQFF. The DNA for the CDR3 is TGTGCCAGCAGCGCACAGGGTCCAGGGGATGAGCAGTTCTTC.

The J gene is TRBJ1-2, the V gene TRBV19, with 10 bases aligning to TRBD1. The germline CDR1 and CDR2 sequences are LNHDA and SQIVND (reference sequence). CDR3 length equals 15 residues. J lost 0 bases, V lost 10 bases, and 8 bases had no gene match. The CDR3 DNA sequence: TGTGCCACTTTGACAGGGGGCGCCCCTAACTATGGCTACACCTTC. Translation: CATLTGGAPNYGYTF.

For this clone: A far larger clone is one base from this, pointing to a likely read error. This chain joins TRBV6-2 or TRBV6-3 and TRBJ2-7; the match to TRBD1 covers 7 bases. Germline loops: CDR1 MNHEY, CDR2 SVGEGT. J was trimmed by 0 bases and V by 6 bases; bases with no gene match: 5. The CDR3 extends over 14 amino acids. CDR3 residues: CASSRQGFSYEQYF. The CDR3 nucleotides are TGTGCCAGCAGCCGACAGGGTTTCTCCTACGAGCAGTACTTC.

Note on this clone: The same CDR3 arises from other DNA sequences in this sample as well. CDR3 sequence: CPRLRGGGGRGGEQYF. CDR3 bases: TGCCCCCGGTTGCGCGGTGGGGGGGGCCGGGGGGGGGAGCAGTACTTC. The chain joins TRBV5-1 to TRBJ2-7; 8 nucleotides match TRBD2. Germline CDR1 reads SGHRS; CDR2 reads YFSETQ. The CDR3 extends over 16 amino acids.

The chain employs TRBV6-1 and TRBJ1-2; a weak D match, TRBD1 (5 bases). V shed 2 bases and J shed 2 bases, with 9 bases lying between them. The CDR3 runs 14 residues. The germline V gene encodes CDR1 MNHNS and CDR2 SASEGT. The CDR3 reads CASSEWAGNYGYTF. DNA of the CDR3: TGTGCCAGCAGTGAATGGGCAGGGAACTATGGCTACACCTTC.

This clone occurred a few times. This chain uses TRBV7-2 with TRBJ1-2, with no clear D. Deletions cut 3 bases from V and 3 bases from J, with 8 bases between. The germline CDR1 and CDR2 sequences are SGHTA and FQGNSA. The CDR3 runs 13 residues. The CDR3 sequence: CASSFLTDYGYTF. In nucleotides, the CDR3 is TGTGCCAGCAGCTTTCTAACGGACTATGGCTACACCTTC.

The chain has TRBV3-1 (or the pseudogene TRBV3-2) and TRBJ1-2, with 7 bases identical to TRBD1. The V and J ends lost 3 bases and 8 bases, in that order; junction bases with no gene match: 3. Per germline, CDR1 LGHDT and CDR2 YNNKEL (reference sequence). The CDR3 totals 12 residues. CDR3 bases: TGTGCCAGCAGCCAGAGGACAGGCGGCTACACCTTC. Encoded protein: CASSQRTGGYTF.

The rearrangement links TRBV5-1 to TRBJ1-2, with 9 positions matching TRBD1. CDR3 length: 14 residues. CDR1 and CDR2 (germline): SGHRS, YFSETQ. The V gene end was trimmed by 2 bases and the J gene end by 6 bases; junction bases not matched to a gene: 5. The CDR3 region has the DNA TGCGCCAGCAGCTTCCGGACAGGGGTGGATGGCTACACCTTC. Translating gives CASSFRTGVDGYTF.

The rearrangement uses TRBV6-2 or TRBV6-3 and TRBJ2-1; no firm D call. Germline V gene data show CDR1 as MNHEY and CDR2 as SVGEGT. The CDR3 is made up of 12 amino acids. V shed 5 bases and J shed 7 bases, with 9 bases lying between them. CDR3 bases: TGTGCCAGCAGTACCACTGATAATGAGCAGTTCTTC. This codes for CASSTTDNEQFF.

The V and J genes are TRBV7-2 and TRBJ1-5; TRBD1 might be the D (6 bases). The CDR3 spans 13 residues. Deletions cut 4 bases from V and 11 bases from J, with 15 bases between. From germline, CDR1 is SGHTA and CDR2 FQGNSA. In nucleotides, the CDR3 is TGTGCCAGCAGCTCAGACCGGGACACGACCCAGCATTTT. Protein product: CASSSDRDTTQHF.

The CDR3 here is CAWSANTLNQPQHF. Written as DNA, the CDR3 is TGTGCCTGGAGTGCGAACACCCTCAATCAGCCCCAGCATTTT. This chain links TRBV30 with TRBJ1-5; no clear D gene. Between the trimmed V and J ends, which lost 1 base and 3 bases, there was a span of 10 bases. The CDR3 is made up of 14 amino acids. Germline V gene lookup returns CDR1 GTSNPN and CDR2 SVGIG (reference sequence).

V gene TRBV4-3 combines with J gene TRBJ1-1; D is ambiguous. V lost 0 bases, J lost 3 bases, and 11 bases lay in between. The CDR3 consists of 15 residues. The germline V gene has CDR1 LGHNA and CDR2 YSLEER. In nucleotides, the CDR3 is TGCGCCAGCAGCCAAGATACCGTGAGTCACACTGAAGCTTTCTTT. Its translation is CASSQDTVSHTEAFF.